The 16 T cell receptor beta chains in this list originate from one sample, sequenced in a study of blood T cells in healthy people across ages. A J-beta primer mix and a sample-barcoded 5' primer were used in a second PCR of about 7 to 11 cycles. TCRdb passed the 5' RACE reads through MiXCR, listing each CDR3 protein once. Of around 400,000 distinct CDR3 sequences detected, roughly half appear once; the ten largest clones hold 45% to 65%. The sample taken for sequencing was blood. The receptor set was obtained from a man aged 55 to 70 in good health.

This clonotype occurred a few times. A read error may be the cause here, since a much bigger clone is one base away. This rearrangement joins TRBV7-9 to TRBJ2-5; D is perhaps TRBD1 or TRBD2 (5 bases each). V lost 6 bases, J lost 11 bases, and 16 bases lay in between. This CDR3 has 12 amino acids. The V gene's germline CDR1 is SEHNR and CDR2 FQNEAQ (reference sequence). CDR3 sequence: CASSHWGNEQYF. The CDR3 nucleotides are TGTGCCAGCAGTCATTGGGGGAATGAGCAGTACTTC.

The table lists this clonotype with a count of one. The V gene is TRBV4-1, the J gene TRBJ1-5; weak D call: TRBD1 (6 bases). The CDR3 sequence is 15 residues long. In germline, CDR1 is MGHRA, CDR2 YSYEKL. V lost 2 bases and J 5 bases, leaving 13 bases between the germline ends. This chain's CDR3 is CASSQQPGAHQPQHF. In DNA, the CDR3 is TGCGCCAGCAGCCAACAGCCAGGGGCCCATCAGCCCCAGCATTTT.

This clonotype was recorded once. The genes are TRBV9 and TRBJ2-7; 8 positions agree with TRBD1. V gave up 2 bases and J gave up 2 bases; unmatched junction bases: 6. The CDR3 extends over 15 amino acids. CDR1 and CDR2 from the germline V gene are SGDLS and YYNGEE. The CDR3: CASSVGGQVTYEQYF. The DNA for the CDR3 is TGTGCCAGCAGCGTTGGGGGACAGGTTACCTACGAGCAGTACTTC.

There are a few counts of this clonotype. CDR3 sequence: CASSGSGRYNEQFF. The CDR3 DNA reads TGTGCCAGCAGCGGTAGCGGGAGATACAATGAGCAGTTCTTC. The genes are TRBV7-2 and TRBJ2-1; 9 positions match TRBD2. CDR1 is SGHTA and CDR2 is FQGNSA in the germline V gene. The CDR3 is made up of 14 amino acids. J lost 4 bases, V lost 5 bases, and 3 bases had no gene match.

This chain uses TRBV5-1 with TRBJ2-5; 14 bases match TRBD2. CDR1 is SGHRS and CDR2 is YFSETQ in the germline V gene. CDR3 length equals 17 residues. Trimming removed 1 base from V and 2 bases from J; junction bases left unmatched: 4. The CDR3 region has the DNA TGCGCCAGCAGCTTGCCGGGACTAGCGGGAGTTCAAGAGACCCAGTACTTC. It codes for CASSLPGLAGVQETQYF.

The V call is TRBV6-6, the J call TRBJ2-7; D might be TRBD2 (6 bases). Germline CDR1 and CDR2: MNHNY and SVGAGI (reference sequence). V gave up 5 bases and J gave up 2 bases, with 10 bases separating them. The CDR3 extends over 13 amino acids. For the CDR3, the DNA is TGTGCCAGCAGTGCGGGATGGGCCTACGAGCAGTACTTC. This encodes CASSAGWAYEQYF.

This rearrangement joins TRBV11-2 to TRBJ2-1, with D tentatively TRBD1 (5 bases). The CDR3 spans 12 residues. V shed 5 bases and J shed 9 bases, with 11 bases lying between them. Germline loops: CDR1 SGHAT, CDR2 FQNNGV. This CDR3 is CASSRQWGEQFF. The CDR3 nucleotides read TGTGCCAGCAGCCGACAGTGGGGTGAGCAGTTCTTC. Full variable domain (remainder filled in from reference TRBV11-2 and TRBJ2-1): EAGVAQSPRYKIIEKRQSVAFWCNPISGHATLYWYQQILGQGPKLLIQFQNNGVVDDSQLPKDRFSAERLKGVDSTLKIQPAKLEDSAVYLCASSRQWGEQFFGPGTRLTVL.

This clonotype was counted between two and nine times. V is TRBV29-1 and J is TRBJ2-5; TRBD2 is a possible D gene (5 bases). Germline-derived CDR1 and CDR2 are SQVTM and ANQGSEA. V lost 4 bases and J 2 bases, leaving 11 bases between the germline ends. The CDR3 has 13 residues. CDR3 nucleotides: TGCAGCGTTGTCAGCGGCACGCAAGAGACCCAGTACTTC. This sequence encodes CSVVSGTQETQYF.

Concerning this clonotype: A read error may produce the germline difference seen at one junction end. The V gene is TRBV30, the J gene TRBJ2-1; D may be TRBD2 (5 bases). The CDR3 contains 11 residues. CDR1 is GTSNPN and CDR2 is SVGIG in the germline V gene (reference sequence). The CDR3 loop reads CAGSPSNEQFF. CDR3 coding DNA: TGTGCCGGGAGTCCCTCGAATGAGCAGTTCTTC.

V gene TRBV20-1 combines with J gene TRBJ1-4; 8 nucleotides line up with TRBD1. V was clipped by 3 bases and J by 8 bases; unmatched bases: 8. The V gene's germline CDR1 is DFQATT and CDR2 SNEGSKA (reference sequence). The CDR3 covers 14 residues. CDR3 DNA sequence: TGCAGTGCTAGCGCGCAGGGGGCGCCGGAAAAACTGTTTTTT. Protein sequence: CSASAQGAPEKLFF.

The sample holds one count of this clonotype. V usage is TRBV9 and J usage is TRBJ2-3; possible D gene TRBD2, 6 bases. The V gene lost 1 base and the J gene lost 5 bases, with 17 bases spanning the gap. This CDR3 has 16 residues. The V gene's germline CDR1 is SGDLS and CDR2 YYNGEE. The CDR3 region has the DNA TGTGCCAGCAGCGTAACGGAGGGAGGACCCCTAGATACGCAGTATTTT. Protein product: CASSVTEGGPLDTQYF.

The chain is built from TRBV5-1 and TRBJ2-7; 12 bases fit TRBD1. V was clipped by 5 bases and J by 4 bases; unmatched bases: 7. The CDR3 has 15 residues. Germline V gene data show CDR1 as SGHRS and CDR2 as YFSETQ. The chain's CDR3 is CASRMGTGGVYEQYF. In DNA, the CDR3 is TGCGCCAGCAGGATGGGGACAGGGGGCGTGTACGAGCAGTACTTC.

The rearrangement links TRBV5-1 to TRBJ1-1, with TRBD1 as a possible D gene (6 bases). This CDR3 is 14 amino acids long. Germline V CDR1 and CDR2: SGHRS, YFSETQ. V gave up 4 bases and J gave up 0 bases, with 10 bases separating them. CDR3 region: CASSAGQLNTEAFF. In DNA form, the CDR3 reads TGCGCCAGCAGCGCGGGACAATTGAACACTGAAGCTTTCTTT. The full variable domain, in which reference TRBV5-1 and TRBJ1-1 provide the parts outside the CDR3, is KAGVTQTPRYLIKTRGQQVTLSCSPISGHRSVSWYQQTPGQGLQFLFEYFSETQRNKGNFPGRFSGRQFSNSRSEMNVSTLELGDSALYLCASSAGQLNTEAFFGQGTRLTVV.

V gene TRBV12-3 or TRBV12-4 combines with J gene TRBJ1-1, with TRBD1 as a possible D gene (6 bases). Deletions cut 5 bases from V and 7 bases from J, with 11 bases between. This CDR3 is 12 amino acids long. CDR3 amino acids: CASSPGQYEAFF. The CDR3 DNA follows: TGTGCCAGCAGTCCCGGACAGTATGAAGCTTTCTTT.

This clonotype was seen ten or more times. This chain links TRBV20-1 with TRBJ1-1; 9 bases align to TRBD1. Germline V gene lookup returns CDR1 DFQATT and CDR2 SNEGSKA (reference sequence). J lost 7 bases, V lost 0 bases, and 3 bases had no gene match. The CDR3 runs to 13 residues. The CDR3 loop is CSARDSGQGEAFF. The CDR3 coding sequence is TGCAGTGCTAGAGATTCGGGACAGGGTGAAGCTTTCTTT.

V is TRBV6-2 or TRBV6-3 and J is TRBJ2-7; a weak D match, TRBD2 (6 bases). Trimming removed 6 bases at V and 2 bases at J, with 14 bases between. The CDR3 covers 14 residues. CDR1 MNHEY and CDR2 SVGEGT come from the germline V gene. The CDR3 loop is CASRTRDFPYEQYF. The CDR3 DNA follows: TGTGCCAGCAGAACGAGGGACTTCCCCTACGAGCAGTACTTC.